Below, 17 T cell receptor beta chains from the same sample are listed, as sequenced in a study of blood T cell repertoires in COVID-19. Assay used: immunoSEQ multiplex PCR; TCRdb lists only in-frame clones, some missing. Here the sample spans tens of thousands of clones, roughly four fifths being singletons. The sequenced sample consisted of peripheral blood. These receptor sequences come from a woman aged 55-69 years with acute or convalescent COVID-19.

The genes are TRBV7-9 and TRBJ2-6; D is undetermined. The germline gives CDR1 SEHNR, CDR2 FQNEAQ (reference sequence). Trimming stripped 5 bases from V and 11 bases from J, with 4 bases between. CDR3 size: 10 residues. Here the CDR3 DNA reads TGTGCCAGCAGCCGGGACGTCCTGACTTTC. Amino acids: CASSRDVLTF.

The chain couples TRBV30 to TRBJ2-1; the match to TRBD2 covers 9 bases. The trim removed 7 bases at V and 3 bases at J, leaving 7 bases unmatched. The CDR3 length is 14 residues. Germline V lookup: CDR1 GTSNPN, CDR2 SVGIG (reference sequence). Here the CDR3 reads CAYLAGALYNEQFF. Written as DNA, the CDR3 is TGTGCCTATTTAGCGGGGGCCCTCTACAATGAGCAGTTCTTC.

This clone was picked up one time. V is TRBV30 and J is TRBJ1-2; weak D call: TRBD1 (6 bases). The CDR3 runs 12 residues. In germline, CDR1 is GTSNPN, CDR2 SVGIG (reference sequence). V lost 2 bases to trimming and J lost 5 bases, with 9 bases between them. CDR3 nucleotide sequence: TGTGCCTGGAGTATCCAGGGGTATGGCTACACCTTC. This codes for CAWSIQGYGYTF.

V and J are TRBV10-3 and TRBJ2-3, with 9 bases matching TRBD2. The germline CDR1 and CDR2 sequences are ENHRY and SYGVKD. There are 14 residues in the CDR3. V was clipped by 0 bases and J by 9 bases; unmatched bases: 4. The CDR3, as DNA: TGTGCCATCAGTGAGTCCGCGCGGGAGGGGACGCAGTATTTT. It codes for CAISESAREGTQYF.

The rearrangement uses TRBV9 and TRBJ2-3, with 9 bases matching TRBD2. CDR1 SGDLS and CDR2 YYNGEE come from the germline V gene. This CDR3 region has 17 residues. The V segment lost 2 bases and the J segment 9 bases; nucleotides outside the gene matches: 16. The CDR3 bases are TGTGCCAGCAGCGTGGGTAGCGGGAGTGCAAACAGGGGCACGCAGTATTTT. The encoded protein is CASSVGSGSANRGTQYF. Looking up the rest from reference TRBV9 and TRBJ2-3 gives the full variable domain: DSGVTQTPKHLITATGQRVTLRCSPRSGDLSVYWYQQSLDQGLQFLIQYYNGEERAKGNILERFSAQQFPDLHSELNLSSLELGDSALYFCASSVGSGSANRGTQYFGPGTRLTVL.

In its sample, this clone was seen once. V usage is TRBV7-6 and J usage is TRBJ2-3; D is perhaps TRBD2 (6 bases). CDR3 length equals 17 residues. The germline V gene encodes CDR1 SGHVS and CDR2 FNYEAQ. V lost 1 base, J lost 2 bases, and 16 bases lay in between. The CDR3 is CASSLEGGRISTDTQYF. CDR3 sequence (DNA): TGTGCCAGCAGCTTAGAAGGTGGGAGGATCTCCACAGATACGCAGTATTTT.

Only a few counts were recorded for this clone. V usage is TRBV7-9 and J usage is TRBJ2-7; D unclear. Germline V CDR1 and CDR2: SEHNR, FQNEAQ (reference sequence). The V end was cut by 1 base, the J end by 4 bases, with 5 bases between. The CDR3 is made up of 12 amino acids. The CDR3 DNA reads as TGTGCCAGCAGCTTAGATCAATACGAGCAGTACTTC. Amino acid sequence: CASSLDQYEQYF.

The gene calls are TRBV6-5 and TRBJ2-7; 8 nucleotides agree with TRBD2. Germline V CDR1 and CDR2: MNHEY, SVGAGI. The CDR3 covers 13 residues. V lost 7 bases and J lost 4; bases outside the gene matches: 6. CDR3 amino acids: CASTGGGSYEQYF. The CDR3 bases are TGTGCCAGCACCGGCGGGGGGTCGTACGAGCAGTACTTC.

The chain recombines TRBV24-1 with TRBJ2-7, with D hard to call. V lost 4 bases, J lost 2 bases, and 14 bases lay in between. CDR1 is KGHDR and CDR2 is SFDVKD in the germline V gene. The CDR3 runs 15 residues. DNA for the CDR3: TGTGCCACCAGTGACCGGCAGGCACCTCCCTACGAGCAGTACTTC. Residues: CATSDRQAPPYEQYF.

The V gene is TRBV12-3 or TRBV12-4, the J gene TRBJ1-2, with D maybe TRBD1 (5 bases). Trimming left V 3 bases short and J 6 bases short, with 11 bases between. The CDR3 runs 13 residues. The DNA for the CDR3 is TGTGCCAGCAGTTTGCTCGGACACGATGGCTACACCTTC. Its translation: CASSLLGHDGYTF.

This clone is a singleton in its sample. V usage is TRBV9 and J usage is TRBJ2-2, with D uncertain. Germline V gene data show CDR1 as SGDLS and CDR2 as YYNGEE. This CDR3 is 13 amino acids long. The V gene lost 0 bases and the J gene lost 3 bases, with 3 bases spanning the gap. CDR3 DNA sequence: TGTGCCAGCAGCGTAGTAGACACCGGGGAGCTGTTTTTT. This translates into CASSVVDTGELFF.

The rearrangement uses TRBV18 and TRBJ2-5; 8 nucleotides match TRBD2. Germline loops: CDR1 KGHSH, CDR2 LQKENI. V shed 2 bases and J 4 bases; nucleotides not matched to a gene: 6. This CDR3 is built from 15 residues. Written as DNA, the CDR3 is TGTGCCAGCTCACCAACAGCGGGGGTACGAGAGACCCAGTACTTC. Translating gives CASSPTAGVRETQYF.

J is TRBJ1-4 and V is TRBV7-8; D is unresolved. The CDR3 length is 15 residues. V was clipped by 0 bases and J by 2 bases, with 7 bases between them. Germline values: CDR1 SGHVS, CDR2 FQNEAQ. The CDR3 loop is CASSLAFRTNEKLFF. Here the CDR3 DNA reads TGTGCCAGCAGCTTAGCGTTCCGGACTAATGAAAAACTGTTTTTT.

V usage is TRBV6-5 and J usage is TRBJ1-1; TRBD1 agrees at 7 bases. The germline V gene has CDR1 MNHEY and CDR2 SVGAGI. The CDR3 loop spans 15 amino acids. V shed 6 bases and J 0 bases; nucleotides not matched to a gene: 7. The CDR3 loop reads CASRPRQGMNTEAFF. Written as DNA, the CDR3 is TGTGCCAGCAGGCCCCGACAGGGAATGAACACTGAAGCTTTCTTT.

V is TRBV9 and J is TRBJ2-1; perhaps TRBD1 as D (6 bases). Germline loops: CDR1 SGDLS, CDR2 YYNGEE. This CDR3 is built from 15 residues. V was clipped by 6 bases and J by 4 bases, with 17 bases between them. The CDR3 region is CASTLLPTGYNEQFF. DNA for the CDR3: TGTGCCAGCACGCTGCTACCGACAGGTTACAATGAGCAGTTCTTC.

The chain has TRBV7-3 and TRBJ1-1; D gene ambiguous. The CDR3 has 13 residues. Germline-derived CDR1 and CDR2 are SGHTA and FQGTGA. Trimming pared 2 bases from V and 0 bases from J, leaving 4 bases between. The CDR3 sequence is CASSLELNTEAFF. In DNA form, the CDR3 reads TGTGCCAGCAGCTTAGAGTTGAACACTGAAGCTTTCTTT.

V gene TRBV5-1 combines with J gene TRBJ2-1, with 10 bases lining up with TRBD1. V dropped 3 bases and J dropped 7; count of bases not matched to a gene: 7. Germline loops: CDR1 SGHRS, CDR2 YFSETQ. This CDR3 region has 15 residues. The CDR3 reads CASSYDRGLANEQFF. CDR3 in DNA: TGCGCCAGCAGCTACGACAGGGGGCTTGCGAATGAGCAGTTCTTC.